Shown below are 29 T cell receptor beta chains from a single sample sequenced in a study of blood T cell repertoires in COVID-19 (dated by TCRdb to the early 2020s). Libraries came from the immunoSEQ multiplex PCR assay. Held by TCRdb, this immuneACCESS table contains in-frame sequences only and omits some clones. Under half of the omission traces to an unresolved V gene where checked; the cause of the rest is unknown. For this sample the table gives some 260,000 clones, of which 75% to 95% were detected only once. In total, the top ten clones hold around 1.8% of the sample. Sequenced: PBMCs or T cells enriched from blood (not recorded which). Receptors were obtained from a woman younger than 30 who had recovered from COVID-19.

Written as DNA, the CDR3 is TGTGCCAGCAGCGTTGGACTACAAGAGACCCAGTACTTC. Amino acids: CASSVGLQETQYF. The chain uses TRBV9 and TRBJ2-5, with D possibly matching TRBD2 (6 bases). V was pared by 2 bases and J by 2 bases, with 7 bases between. The CDR3 totals 13 residues. The V gene's germline CDR1 is SGDLS and CDR2 YYNGEE.

This sequence joins TRBV18 and TRBJ1-2; 8 bases are a match to TRBD1. The V and J ends lost 3 bases and 4 bases, in that order; junction bases with no gene match: 1. Germline values: CDR1 KGHSH, CDR2 LQKENI. This CDR3 comprises 13 residues. The CDR3 sequence is CASSPTGGYGYTF. The CDR3 DNA sequence: TGTGCCAGCTCACCCACAGGGGGCTATGGCTACACCTTC.

The chain is built from TRBV4-1 and TRBJ1-2, with 9 bases that match TRBD1. The V and J ends lost 2 bases and 4 bases, in that order; junction bases with no gene match: 2. The CDR3 runs to 14 residues. Germline V gene lookup returns CDR1 MGHRA and CDR2 YSYEKL. CDR3 coding DNA: TGCGCCAGCAGCCAAACAGGGGGCACCTATGGCTACACCTTC. Residues: CASSQTGGTYGYTF.

This clone turned up a few times. This sequence joins TRBV11-1 and TRBJ2-1; 11 nucleotides align to TRBD2. This CDR3 region has 15 residues. V trimming: 1 base; J trimming: 6 bases; junction bases outside the gene matches: 2. Germline V gene sequence: CDR1 SGHAT, CDR2 FQDESV (reference sequence). CDR3 nucleotide sequence: TGTGCCAGCAGCTTAGGCGGACTAGCGGGCAATGAGCAGTTCTTC. This gives the protein CASSLGGLAGNEQFF.

The V and J genes are TRBV9 and TRBJ2-3, with D hard to call. Looked up from germline, CDR1 is SGDLS and CDR2 is YYNGEE. V was cut by 0 bases and J by 2 bases, with 7 bases left in between. The CDR3 covers 14 residues. The CDR3 coding sequence is TGTGCCAGCAGCGTAGCTCTAGACACAGATACGCAGTATTTT. Encoded protein: CASSVALDTDTQYF.

V usage is TRBV6-2 or TRBV6-3 and J usage is TRBJ1-6, with 9 bases fitting TRBD1. The CDR3 spans 17 residues. Looked up from germline, CDR1 is MNHEY and CDR2 is SVGEGT. Losses at the gene ends were 7 bases for V and 8 bases for J; bases not matched to a gene: 15. The CDR3 region is CASTPGQGLKDDSPLHF. In DNA, the CDR3 is TGTGCCAGCACCCCGGGACAGGGCCTCAAGGACGATTCACCCCTCCACTTT.

In this sample, this clone turned up once. The J gene is TRBJ1-2, the V gene TRBV7-2; 7 bases fit TRBD1. This CDR3 is 13 amino acids long. In germline, CDR1 is SGHTA, CDR2 FQGNSA. V gave up 6 bases and J gave up 8 bases; unmatched junction bases: 9. The CDR3 protein is CASRSDRARGYTF. For the CDR3, the DNA is TGTGCCAGCAGATCTGACAGGGCCCGGGGCTACACCTTC.

This clone was observed a handful of times. V is TRBV29-1 and J is TRBJ2-1, with 11 bases lining up with TRBD2. The ends lost 6 bases at V and 3 bases at J; junction bases unmatched: 7. The CDR3 has 15 amino acids. Germline CDR1 is SQVTM and CDR2 is ANQGSEA. The CDR3 sequence: CSVSTSGVDYNEQFF. CDR3 in DNA: TGCAGCGTGTCGACTAGCGGGGTAGACTACAATGAGCAGTTCTTC.

V and J are TRBV9 and TRBJ2-5, with D maybe TRBD2 (6 bases). Germline assignment: CDR1 SGDLS and CDR2 YYNGEE. V lost 4 bases, J lost 2 bases, and 12 bases lay in between. The length of the CDR3 is 14 residues. CDR3 coding DNA: TGTGCCAGCAGCTCGGGGACTCATCAAGAGACCCAGTACTTC. It encodes CASSSGTHQETQYF.

V and J are TRBV10-3 and TRBJ2-2; a weak D match, TRBD1 (6 bases). This CDR3 has 14 residues. V dropped 8 bases and J dropped 3 bases, with 13 bases sitting between them. Per the germline V gene, CDR1 is ENHRY and CDR2 is SYGVKD. CDR3: CAIGARQDTGELFF. The CDR3 DNA reads as TGTGCCATCGGGGCCCGACAGGACACCGGGGAGCTGTTTTTT.

Relative to its sample, this clone is medium-sized. This rearrangement joins TRBV16 to TRBJ1-5, with D uncertain. Trimming pared 4 bases from V and 6 bases from J, leaving 13 bases between. The CDR3 spans 14 residues. Germline lookup yields CDR1 KGHSY and CDR2 FQNENV. CDR3 sequence reads: CASSPGITGQPQHF. The CDR3 DNA is TGTGCCAGCAGCCCCGGAATTACGGGTCAGCCCCAGCATTTT.

The rearrangement joins TRBV7-8 to TRBJ2-1, with a weak D call TRBD1 (6 bases). Trimming pared 5 bases from V and 9 bases from J, leaving 14 bases between. Looked up from germline, CDR1 is SGHVS and CDR2 is FQNEAQ. The length of the CDR3 is 13 residues. CDR3 coding DNA: TGTGCCAGCAGCGTAGAACAGGGAACTGAGCAGTTCTTC. Protein: CASSVEQGTEQFF.

This chain links TRBV6-5 with TRBJ2-7; D might be TRBD1 (5 bases). CDR3 size: 16 residues. Germline CDR1 reads MNHEY; CDR2 reads SVGAGI. Trimming took off 0 bases at V and 3 bases at J, with 15 bases between the two ends. The CDR3 DNA reads TGTGCCAGCAGTTACTCATCCAGGGCGAAGGGCTACGAGCAGTACTTC. This translates into CASSYSSRAKGYEQYF.

This chain joins TRBV11-3 and TRBJ2-4, with D tentatively TRBD2 (6 bases). The CDR3 length is 16 residues. Germline CDR1 and CDR2: SGHNT and YENEEA. The germline V and J ends were trimmed by 1 base and 0 bases, with 10 bases remaining between them. This CDR3 reads CASSLGLVLAKNIQYF. The CDR3 nucleotides read TGTGCCAGCAGCTTAGGACTAGTCCTAGCCAAAAACATTCAGTACTTC.

The chain combines TRBV12-3 or TRBV12-4 with TRBJ1-2; D gene unclear. V gave up 4 bases and J gave up 8 bases, with 11 bases separating them. This CDR3 spans 12 amino acids. The CDR3 reads CASSSRPGGYTF. The CDR3 DNA follows: TGTGCCAGCAGTTCTAGGCCCGGGGGCTACACCTTC.

The rearrangement uses TRBV7-8 and TRBJ2-7; D call uncertain. This CDR3 comprises 13 residues. V lost 5 bases and J 1 base, leaving 9 bases between the germline ends. The germline CDR1 and CDR2 sequences are SGHVS and FQNEAQ. The chain's CDR3 is CASSPRSSYEQYF. As DNA, the CDR3 is TGTGCCAGCAGCCCCCGGTCATCCTACGAGCAGTACTTC. The whole variable domain, remainder taken from reference TRBV7-8 and TRBJ2-7, is GAGVSQSPRYKVAKRGQDVALRCDPISGHVSLFWYQQALGQGPEFLTYFQNEAQLDKSGLPSDRFFAERPEGSVSTLKIQRTQQEDSAVYLCASSPRSSYEQYFGPGTRLTVT.

The V and J genes are TRBV28 and TRBJ1-5; 9 bases line up with TRBD1. The CDR3 covers 16 residues. The ends lost 3 bases at V and 6 bases at J; junction bases unmatched: 9. Germline assignment: CDR1 MDHEN and CDR2 SYDVKM. Written as DNA, the CDR3 is TGTGCCAGCAGTTTTGGACAGGGGCCTTTTAGTCAGCCCCAGCATTTT. Residues: CASSFGQGPFSQPQHF.

The genes are TRBV12-3 or TRBV12-4 and TRBJ1-2, with TRBD1 identical over 8 bases. The junction had 5 bases not matched to a gene; V was cut back by 6 bases and J by 5 bases. The CDR3 extends over 13 amino acids. The CDR3 loop is CASSPGQDYGYTF. CDR3 nucleotide sequence: TGTGCCAGCAGCCCGGGACAGGATTATGGCTACACCTTC.

This sequence joins TRBV27 and TRBJ1-2, with D maybe TRBD1 (5 bases). CDR3 length: 15 amino acids. Germline assignment: CDR1 MNHEY and CDR2 SMNVEV (reference sequence). The V end was cut by 4 bases, the J end by 2 bases, with 14 bases between. CDR3 in DNA: TGTGCCAGCAGTTCCCCACACGCAGGGAACTATGGCTACACCTTC. Protein sequence: CASSSPHAGNYGYTF.

The CDR3 coding sequence is TGTGCCAGCAGCTTATCCCCTTTTAACATACCCTACGAGCAGTACTTC. Translation: CASSLSPFNIPYEQYF. This chain uses TRBV7-2 with TRBJ2-7; no reliable D call. Trimming removed 2 bases from V and 2 bases from J, with 16 bases in between. The CDR3 spans 16 residues. Per the germline V gene, CDR1 is SGHTA and CDR2 is FQGNSA. Supplemented by reference TRBV7-2 and TRBJ2-7, the full variable domain reads GAGVSQSPSNKVTEKGKDVELRCDPISGHTALYWYRQSLGQGLEFLIYFQGNSAPDKSGLPSDRFSAERTGGSVSTLTIQRTQQEDSAVYLCASSLSPFNIPYEQYFGPGTRLTVT.

The chain links TRBV14 to TRBJ1-2; the D is unclear. The CDR3 loop spans 13 amino acids. V was cut by 1 base and J by 2 bases, with 5 bases left in between. CDR1 SGHDN and CDR2 FVKESK come from the germline V gene. CDR3 sequence (DNA): TGTGCCAGCAGCCAAGTAGTAAACTATGGCTACACCTTC. Its protein product is CASSQVVNYGYTF.

The chain joins TRBV4-2 to TRBJ1-6; TRBD1 matches at 9 bases. The CDR3 covers 15 residues. The V and J ends lost 4 bases and 9 bases, in that order; junction bases with no gene match: 7. The V gene's germline CDR1 is LGHNA and CDR2 YNFKEQ. The CDR3 bases are TGTGCCAGCAGCCCAGAACAGGGGGCGCGTTCACCCCTCCACTTT. Amino acids: CASSPEQGARSPLHF.

CDR3 amino acids: CASSFEAIQPQHF. CDR3 coding DNA: TGTGCCAGCAGTTTCGAGGCAATTCAGCCCCAGCATTTT. The chain has TRBV12-3 or TRBV12-4 and TRBJ1-5; D gene uncertain. The CDR3 extends over 13 amino acids. Trimming pared 3 bases from V and 6 bases from J, leaving 9 bases between.

This chain connects TRBV10-1 to TRBJ2-3; weak D call: TRBD2 (7 bases). V dropped 6 bases and J dropped 5 bases, with 21 bases sitting between them. Germline V lookup: CDR1 WNHNN, CDR2 SYGVQD (reference sequence). This CDR3 is 16 amino acids long. DNA for the CDR3: TGCGCCAGCAGCCAGGGGACTACTAGTGCGGGAGATACGCAGTATTTT. Protein: CASSQGTTSAGDTQYF.

This clone was picked up one time. This chain connects TRBV10-3 to TRBJ2-1; 14 positions match TRBD2. The ends lost 6 bases at V and 8 bases at J; junction bases unmatched: 3. Germline-derived CDR1 and CDR2 are ENHRY and SYGVKD. The CDR3 sequence is 14 residues long. This CDR3 is CAISGTSGSDEQFF. The DNA of the CDR3 is TGTGCCATCAGCGGGACTAGCGGGAGTGATGAGCAGTTCTTC.

This clone occurred once. The chain combines TRBV3-1 (or the pseudogene TRBV3-2) with TRBJ1-5; D gene ambiguous. V gave up 1 base and J gave up 1 base, with 5 bases separating them. CDR1 is LGHDT, CDR2 YNNKEL, per germline (reference sequence). This CDR3 is built from 14 residues. CDR3 sequence (DNA): TGTGCCAGCAGCCAAGCGGGGAGCAATCAGCCCCAGCATTTT. Protein sequence: CASSQAGSNQPQHF.

V is TRBV4-3 and J is TRBJ2-1; maybe TRBD2 (5 bases). V lost 3 bases and J lost 9, with 12 bases in between. The CDR3 is made up of 13 amino acids. Germline V gene data show CDR1 as LGHNA and CDR2 as YSLEER. The CDR3 region is CASSQDRGFEQFF. CDR3 bases: TGCGCCAGCAGCCAGGATCGGGGTTTTGAGCAGTTCTTC.

The chain employs TRBV5-1 and TRBJ2-3, with a tentative D call TRBD2 (5 bases). Germline V gene data show CDR1 as SGHRS and CDR2 as YFSETQ. This CDR3 contains 14 residues. The V and J ends lost 1 base and 4 bases respectively, with 10 bases between them. DNA of the CDR3: TGCGCCAGCAGCTTGATCGTGGGAGCAGATACGCAGTATTTT. Translation gives CASSLIVGADTQYF.

In its sample, this clone was seen once. The CDR3 loop is CASSRRLAGSDEQFF. The CDR3 DNA reads as TGTGCCAGCAGCCGTAGACTAGCGGGATCGGATGAGCAGTTCTTC. V usage is TRBV7-3 and J usage is TRBJ2-1; the match to TRBD2 covers 11 bases. The ends lost 5 bases at V and 8 bases at J; junction bases unmatched: 8. The CDR3 contains 15 residues. Germline values: CDR1 SGHTA, CDR2 FQGTGA.